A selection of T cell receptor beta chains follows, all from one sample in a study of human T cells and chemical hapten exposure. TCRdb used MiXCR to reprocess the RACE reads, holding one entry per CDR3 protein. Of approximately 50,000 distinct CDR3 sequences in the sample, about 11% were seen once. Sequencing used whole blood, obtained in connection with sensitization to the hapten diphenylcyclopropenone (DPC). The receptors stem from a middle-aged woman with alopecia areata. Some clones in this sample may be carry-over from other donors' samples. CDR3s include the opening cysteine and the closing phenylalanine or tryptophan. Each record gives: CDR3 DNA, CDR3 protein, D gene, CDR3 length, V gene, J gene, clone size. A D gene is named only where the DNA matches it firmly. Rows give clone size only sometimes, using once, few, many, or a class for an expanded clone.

CDR3nt: TGTGCCAGCAGCCAAGAAGGCCTAGCGGGAGTCGCAGATACGCAGTATTTT
CDR3aa: CASSQEGLAGVADTQYF
d_gene: TRBD2
len: 17
v_gene: TRBV4-2
j_gene: TRBJ2-3
abundance: many

CDR3nt: TGTGCCAGCAGACCCAGGGGGCCCACTGAAGCTTTCTTT
CDR3aa: CASRPRGPTEAFF
d_gene: TRBD1
len: 13
v_gene: TRBV7-8
j_gene: TRBJ1-1
abundance: few

CDR3nt: TGCGCCAGCAGCCACCTACCGGGACAGGGGGACACTGAAGCTTTCTTT
CDR3aa: CASSHLPGQGDTEAFF
d_gene: TRBD1
len: 16
v_gene: TRBV4-3
j_gene: TRBJ1-1
abundance: many

CDR3nt: TGTGCCAGTAACACCGGGGATCGGGGGTCCTACAATGAGCAGTTCTTC
CDR3aa: CASNTGDRGSYNEQFF
d_gene: .
len: 16
v_gene: TRBV19
j_gene: TRBJ2-1
abundance: few

CDR3nt: TGCGCCAGCAGCCAAGAAGCAGGGCGTTCTGGGGCCAACGTCCTGACTTTC
CDR3aa: CASSQEAGRSGANVLTF
d_gene: .
len: 17
v_gene: TRBV4-3
j_gene: TRBJ2-6
abundance: many

CDR3nt: TGTGCCAGCAGCCGCCAAGGGACGAACACTGAAGCTTTCTTT
CDR3aa: CASSRQGTNTEAFF
d_gene: .
len: 14
v_gene: TRBV16
j_gene: TRBJ1-1
abundance: many

CDR3nt: TGTGCCAGCTCCGAAAACCCTGAAGAGGAAAAACTGTTTTTT
CDR3aa: CASSENPEEEKLFF
d_gene: .
len: 14
v_gene: TRBV27
j_gene: TRBJ1-4
abundance: many

CDR3nt: TGTGCCAGCAGCCCCCGGGACAGTTCCTACGAGCAGCACTTC
CDR3aa: CASSPRDSSYEQHF
d_gene: TRBD1
len: 14
v_gene: TRBV5-6
j_gene: TRBJ2-7
abundance: .

CDR3nt: TGTGCCAGCAGTCGACGGGAAGGGGGCGGCGGTTATGAAAAACTGTTTTTT
CDR3aa: CASSRREGGGGYEKLFF
d_gene: TRBD1
len: 17
v_gene: TRBV4-2
j_gene: TRBJ1-4
abundance: few

CDR3nt: TGCAGTGCTAGCGCTACTAGCGGGAGGGCGGACGGGGAGCTGTTTTTT
CDR3aa: CSASATSGRADGELFF
d_gene: TRBD2
len: 16
v_gene: TRBV20-1
j_gene: TRBJ2-2
abundance: many

CDR3nt: TGTGCCAGTAGGCAGTATTCCTACAATGAGCAGTTCTTC
CDR3aa: CASRQYSYNEQFF
d_gene: .
len: 13
v_gene: TRBV19
j_gene: TRBJ2-1
abundance: few

CDR3nt: TGTGCCAGCAGCCAATACTATTCACCCCTCCACTTT
CDR3aa: CASSQYYSPLHF
d_gene: .
len: 12
v_gene: TRBV3-1
j_gene: TRBJ1-6
abundance: .

CDR3nt: TGCAGTGCTGGGGAGGGCACTGAAGCTTTCTTT
CDR3aa: CSAGEGTEAFF
d_gene: .
len: 11
v_gene: TRBV20-1
j_gene: TRBJ1-1
abundance: .

CDR3nt: TGCAGCGTCGCTACCTACGTACAGCGATCCTACAAGCAGTACTTC
CDR3aa: CSVATYVQRSYKQYF
d_gene: .
len: 15
v_gene: TRBV29-1
j_gene: TRBJ2-7
abundance: once

CDR3nt: TGTGCCAGCAGACTCACCCCGGGGCTTGGCTACACCTTC
CDR3aa: CASRLTPGLGYTF
d_gene: .
len: 13
v_gene: TRBV3-1
j_gene: TRBJ1-2
abundance: many

CDR3nt: TGTGCCAGCAGCTTAGGGCAGGGTATCTATGGCTACACCTTC
CDR3aa: CASSLGQGIYGYTF
d_gene: .
len: 14
v_gene: TRBV7-6
j_gene: TRBJ1-2
abundance: many

CDR3nt: TGTGCCAGCAGTTCTCCTCGGACAGGGGGGGAGCAGTACTTC
CDR3aa: CASSSPRTGGEQYF
d_gene: TRBD1
len: 14
v_gene: TRBV6-2/TRBV6-3
j_gene: TRBJ2-7
abundance: many

CDR3nt: TGTGCCAGCACCTCGAACCTGGGTAATGAGCAGTTCTTC
CDR3aa: CASTSNLGNEQFF
d_gene: .
len: 13
v_gene: TRBV28
j_gene: TRBJ2-1
abundance: many

CDR3nt: TGTGCCAGCAGCTCCGGGGCCGGGGGGCCGGGCGAGCAGTACTTC
CDR3aa: CASSSGAGGPGEQYF
d_gene: .
len: 15
v_gene: TRBV11-3
j_gene: TRBJ2-7
abundance: many

CDR3nt: TGTGTCAGCGGGGGCACTGAAGCTTTCTTT
CDR3aa: CVSGGTEAFF
d_gene: .
len: 10
v_gene: TRBV12-3/TRBV12-4
j_gene: TRBJ1-1
abundance: .

CDR3nt: TGCAGCGTTGAAAGGTCGGCCTTCACGCAGTATTTT
CDR3aa: CSVERSAFTQYF
d_gene: .
len: 12
v_gene: TRBV29-1
j_gene: TRBJ2-3
abundance: .

CDR3nt: TGTGCCAGCAGCCGGGACAGGAGCTCCTACGAGCAGTACTTC
CDR3aa: CASSRDRSSYEQYF
d_gene: TRBD1
len: 14
v_gene: TRBV7-9
j_gene: TRBJ2-7
abundance: many

CDR3nt: TGCGCCAGCAGCTTGGAGGCAGGCGTCTGGAACACCATATATTTT
CDR3aa: CASSLEAGVWNTIYF
d_gene: .
len: 15
v_gene: TRBV5-1
j_gene: TRBJ1-3
abundance: .

CDR3nt: TGTGCCAGCAGCCCGGACAGGGGGCGACCGGCTTTCTTT
CDR3aa: CASSPDRGRPAFF
d_gene: TRBD1
len: 13
v_gene: TRBV3-1
j_gene: TRBJ1-1
abundance: .

CDR3nt: TGTGCCAGCAGCCCAGACCAGAATGAGCAGTTCTTC
CDR3aa: CASSPDQNEQFF
d_gene: .
len: 12
v_gene: TRBV7-2
j_gene: TRBJ2-1
abundance: .

CDR3nt: TGCAGCGTTTTTCCGCTCCAGGGGGCTAACTATGGCTACACCTTC
CDR3aa: CSVFPLQGANYGYTF
d_gene: TRBD1
len: 15
v_gene: TRBV29-1
j_gene: TRBJ1-2
abundance: .

CDR3nt: TGTGCCAGCTCTTCCACAGACTATGGCTACACCTTC
CDR3aa: CASSSTDYGYTF
d_gene: .
len: 12
v_gene: TRBV2
j_gene: TRBJ1-2
abundance: many

CDR3nt: TGCGCCAGCACCCTCCCGTCTGGGACCGGGGAGCTGTTTTTT
CDR3aa: CASTLPSGTGELFF
d_gene: .
len: 14
v_gene: TRBV5-1
j_gene: TRBJ2-2
abundance: many

CDR3nt: TGTGCCAGCAGCCCCCGGACAGGGAACCGAGATACGCAGTATTTT
CDR3aa: CASSPRTGNRDTQYF
d_gene: TRBD1
len: 15
v_gene: TRBV3-1
j_gene: TRBJ2-3
abundance: few

CDR3nt: TGCAGCGTGGCCTTGAATGAGCAGTTCTTC
CDR3aa: CSVALNEQFF
d_gene: .
len: 10
v_gene: TRBV29-1
j_gene: TRBJ2-1
abundance: few

CDR3nt: TGTGCCAGCAGCGCGCGCCGGGACAGGGCAGGCTATGGCTACACCTTC
CDR3aa: CASSARRDRAGYGYTF
d_gene: TRBD1
len: 16
v_gene: TRBV7-2
j_gene: TRBJ1-2
abundance: many

CDR3nt: TGTGCCAGCAGCGAAGGGGCAGGGGGGTTCTATGGCTACACCTTC
CDR3aa: CASSEGAGGFYGYTF
d_gene: TRBD1
len: 15
v_gene: TRBV7-2
j_gene: TRBJ1-2
abundance: few

CDR3nt: TGTGCCAGCAGCTTAGCGGGAGGGGCCACAGATACGCAGTATTTT
CDR3aa: CASSLAGGATDTQYF
d_gene: TRBD2
len: 15
v_gene: TRBV7-6
j_gene: TRBJ2-3
abundance: few

CDR3nt: TGTGCCAGCAGCCCCTCGGGGGCTGAGCAGTTCTTC
CDR3aa: CASSPSGAEQFF
d_gene: .
len: 12
v_gene: TRBV11-3
j_gene: TRBJ2-1
abundance: few

CDR3nt: TGTGCCAGCAGCCGAGAGTTATGGAGGGGGCTTGATGGCTACACCTTC
CDR3aa: CASSRELWRGLDGYTF
d_gene: TRBD1
len: 16
v_gene: TRBV6-1
j_gene: TRBJ1-2
abundance: many

CDR3nt: TGCAGCGCCATGGGGGACACACAGGCACCCGAGTACGAGCAGTACTTC
CDR3aa: CSAMGDTQAPEYEQYF
d_gene: .
len: 16
v_gene: TRBV29-1
j_gene: TRBJ2-7
abundance: few

CDR3nt: TGTGCCAGCAGCACCGGGACAGCCTTGGAGCAGTACTTC
CDR3aa: CASSTGTALEQYF
d_gene: TRBD1
len: 13
v_gene: TRBV5-5
j_gene: TRBJ2-7
abundance: few

CDR3nt: TGTGCCAGCAGCCCTGGGGCCAACGTCCTGACTTTC
CDR3aa: CASSPGANVLTF
d_gene: .
len: 12
v_gene: TRBV6-1
j_gene: TRBJ2-6
abundance: .

CDR3nt: TGTGCCAGCAGTCCCATCCGGGAGACCCAGTACTTC
CDR3aa: CASSPIRETQYF
d_gene: .
len: 12
v_gene: TRBV12-3/TRBV12-4
j_gene: TRBJ2-5
abundance: many

CDR3nt: TGTGCCAGCAGAAGACTAGTCGCTGAGCAGTTCTTC
CDR3aa: CASRRLVAEQFF
d_gene: .
len: 12
v_gene: TRBV2
j_gene: TRBJ2-1
abundance: .

CDR3nt: TGTGCCAGCAGTTTAGGGACAGGGGTTCGCGGCTACACCTTC
CDR3aa: CASSLGTGVRGYTF
d_gene: TRBD1
len: 14
v_gene: TRBV28
j_gene: TRBJ1-2
abundance: .

CDR3nt: TGTGCCAGCAGTGAGATTGGTGGCGGCAGCACAGATACGCAGTATTTT
CDR3aa: CASSEIGGGSTDTQYF
d_gene: .
len: 16
v_gene: TRBV6-1
j_gene: TRBJ2-3
abundance: many

CDR3nt: TGTGCCAGCAGCCCCCGAGGGGGGGGTCTCAGCAGTGAGCAGTTCTTC
CDR3aa: CASSPRGGGLSSEQFF
d_gene: .
len: 16
v_gene: TRBV11-1
j_gene: TRBJ2-1
abundance: .

CDR3nt: TGTGCCAGCAGCCCTAGCGGGAGGGTAGATACGCAGTATTTT
CDR3aa: CASSPSGRVDTQYF
d_gene: TRBD2
len: 14
v_gene: TRBV28
j_gene: TRBJ2-3
abundance: few

CDR3nt: TGTGCCAGCAGTTACTTGACAGGAGACGGCGAGCAGTACTTC
CDR3aa: CASSYLTGDGEQYF
d_gene: .
len: 14
v_gene: TRBV6-5
j_gene: TRBJ2-7
abundance: few

CDR3nt: TGCGCCAGCAGCCAAGATCTAGATAGCGGGACTTACAATGAGCAGTTCTTC
CDR3aa: CASSQDLDSGTYNEQFF
d_gene: TRBD2
len: 17
v_gene: TRBV4-3
j_gene: TRBJ2-1
abundance: many

CDR3nt: TGTGCCACCAGGGACGACAGGGAGGCGGATGGCTACACCTTC
CDR3aa: CATRDDREADGYTF
d_gene: TRBD1
len: 14
v_gene: TRBV24-1
j_gene: TRBJ1-2
abundance: .

CDR3nt: TGTGCCAGCAGCCCCTCTAGCGGGCCGACGCAAGAGACCCAGTACTTC
CDR3aa: CASSPSSGPTQETQYF
d_gene: TRBD2
len: 16
v_gene: TRBV7-8
j_gene: TRBJ2-5
abundance: many

CDR3nt: TGTGCCAGCAGTGGGGACGTCACCGGGGAGCTGTTTTTT
CDR3aa: CASSGDVTGELFF
d_gene: .
len: 13
v_gene: TRBV2
j_gene: TRBJ2-2
abundance: many

CDR3nt: TGTGCCAGCAGCTTATATTGGACAGAGAGCAATCAGCCCCAGCATTTT
CDR3aa: CASSLYWTESNQPQHF
d_gene: .
len: 16
v_gene: TRBV7-2
j_gene: TRBJ1-5
abundance: many

CDR3nt: TGCAGTGCGATAGAGACAGGGGGCAACACTGAAGCTTTCTTT
CDR3aa: CSAIETGGNTEAFF
d_gene: TRBD1
len: 14
v_gene: TRBV20-1
j_gene: TRBJ1-1
abundance: many

CDR3nt: TGCAGTGCCGAGCGGCGGAGGCGGGGGGATGAGCAGTTCTTC
CDR3aa: CSAERRRRGDEQFF
d_gene: TRBD2
len: 14
v_gene: TRBV20-1
j_gene: TRBJ2-1
abundance: few

CDR3nt: TGCAGTGCTAGAGATGGAAGCAGGGTATCCGAGCAGTACTTC
CDR3aa: CSARDGSRVSEQYF
d_gene: .
len: 14
v_gene: TRBV20-1
j_gene: TRBJ2-7
abundance: .

CDR3nt: TGTGCCAGCAGCCACGGGAGTAGCGGGGGGCAAGAGACCCAGTACTTC
CDR3aa: CASSHGSSGGQETQYF
d_gene: TRBD2
len: 16
v_gene: TRBV7-3
j_gene: TRBJ2-5
abundance: many